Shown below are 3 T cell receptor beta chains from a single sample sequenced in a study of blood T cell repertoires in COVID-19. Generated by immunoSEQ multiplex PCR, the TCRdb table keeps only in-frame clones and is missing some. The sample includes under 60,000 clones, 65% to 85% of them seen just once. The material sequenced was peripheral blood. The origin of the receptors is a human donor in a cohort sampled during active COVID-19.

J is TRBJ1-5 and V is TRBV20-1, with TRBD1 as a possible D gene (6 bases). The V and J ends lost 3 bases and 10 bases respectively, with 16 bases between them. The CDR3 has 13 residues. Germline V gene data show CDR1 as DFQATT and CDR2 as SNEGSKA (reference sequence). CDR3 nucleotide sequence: TGCAGTGCTAGTCCGGGACAAGACAAACCCCAGCATTTT. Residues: CSASPGQDKPQHF.

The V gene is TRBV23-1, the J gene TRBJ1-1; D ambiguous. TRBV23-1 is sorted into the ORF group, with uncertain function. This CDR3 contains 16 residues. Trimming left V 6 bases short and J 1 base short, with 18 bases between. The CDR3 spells CASSQPRVQRNTEAFF. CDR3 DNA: TGCGCCAGCAGCCAGCCCCGGGTTCAGCGGAACACTGAAGCTTTCTTT.

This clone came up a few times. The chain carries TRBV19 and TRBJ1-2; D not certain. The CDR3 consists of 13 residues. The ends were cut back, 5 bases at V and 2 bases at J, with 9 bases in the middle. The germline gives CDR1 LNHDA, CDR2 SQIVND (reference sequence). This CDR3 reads CASSPQLNYGYTF. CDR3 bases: TGTGCCAGTAGTCCGCAACTAAACTATGGCTACACCTTC.